What follows are 3 T cell receptor beta chains derived from one specimen sequenced in a study of T-cell reconstitution after alpha-beta-depleted transplantation in children. Unique molecular identifiers tagged the TCRbeta library. TCRdb independently ran MiXCR on the PCR reads; one entry per CDR3 protein. The data show a few hundred thousand distinct CDR3 sequences, about 9.9% seen once. Source: peripheral blood, taken 180 days after TCRalphabeta/CD19-depleted stem cell transplant. The receptors stem from a male patient between 2 and 15 years old who had a stem cell transplant for chronic granulomatous disease, so the T cells may come from the graft donor.

This clonotype was seen many times. This chain joins TRBV5-1 and TRBJ2-1; 9 positions match TRBD2. Germline V gene sequence: CDR1 SGHRS, CDR2 YFSETQ. The CDR3 spans 15 residues. J gave up 2 bases and V 3 bases, and 3 bases lay outside the gene matches. The CDR3 bases are TGCGCCAGCAGCTCAGCGGGGGGCCCCTACAATGAGCAGTTCTTC. It translates to CASSSAGGPYNEQFF.

This clonotype has at least ten counts. The V call is TRBV7-8, the J call TRBJ2-5; tentatively, D is TRBD1 (5 bases). The CDR3 is 16 amino acids. Germline CDR1 SGHVS, CDR2 FQNEAQ. Trimming cost V 1 base and J 1 base, with 13 bases left between them. The DNA of the CDR3 is TGTGCCAGCAGCTTAGGGAAGACAGTAACCCAAGAGACCCAGTACTTC. This gives the protein CASSLGKTVTQETQYF. Combining the CDR3 with reference TRBV7-8 and TRBJ2-5 gives the whole variable domain GAGVSQSPRYKVAKRGQDVALRCDPISGHVSLFWYQQALGQGPEFLTYFQNEAQLDKSGLPSDRFFAERPEGSVSTLKIQRTQQEDSAVYLCASSLGKTVTQETQYFGPGTRLLVL.

A single count supports this clonotype. As DNA, the CDR3 is TGTGCCACCAGCAGCGATTTAGAGACCCAGTACTTC. Translated: CATSSDLETQYF. The chain is built from TRBV15 and TRBJ2-5; no clear D. V gave up 3 bases and J gave up 4 bases, with 6 bases separating them. CDR3 length: 12 amino acids. In germline, CDR1 is LNHNV, CDR2 YYDKDF (reference sequence).